Below, 10 T cell receptor beta chains from the same sample are listed, as sequenced in a study of identical twins (dated by TCRdb to 2015 to 2016). The library was prepared using 5' RACE. Sequenced using an Illumina HiSeq 2000. The raw public reads went through TCRdb reprocessing: fastp at Q25, MiXCR clone calling, in-frame beta chains kept. Each CDR3 protein appears once, grouped with its most common genes and DNA. A total of just over 450,000 distinct CDR3 sequences appear in this sample, over 12% of them only once. Of the sample, around 0.52% is held by the ten largest clones. Another study also made use of these data, one on yellow fever vaccine responses in identical twins.

The sequenced sample was CD4+ T cells sorted from blood. Receptors were obtained from a woman between 18 and 29 years old in good health.

This clonotype was detected only a few times. The chain recombines TRBV10-1 with TRBJ2-5; D not resolved. The CDR3 sequence is 13 residues long. V was clipped by 2 bases and J by 2 bases, with 6 bases between them. CDR1 is WNHNN, CDR2 SYGVQD, per germline (reference sequence). CDR3 residues: CASSEGPQETQYF. The CDR3 DNA sequence: TGCGCCAGCAGTGAGGGGCCTCAAGAGACCCAGTACTTC.

The chain uses TRBV6-2 or TRBV6-3 and TRBJ2-6; a possible D gene is TRBD2 (6 bases). The CDR3 contains 19 residues. V was shortened by 3 bases and J by 3 bases, with 21 bases between the two germline ends. The germline V gene has CDR1 MNHEY and CDR2 SVGEGT. CDR3 DNA: TGTGCCAGCAGTTATATTCCCCGGAGGGAATCCTTTGGGGCCAACGTCCTGACTTTC. Translating it yields CASSYIPRRESFGANVLTF.

There are a few counts of this clonotype. The J gene is TRBJ2-1, the V gene TRBV20-1; D remains ambiguous. The CDR3 loop spans 11 amino acids. The ends were cut back, 5 bases at V and 12 bases at J, with 14 bases in the middle. CDR1 and CDR2 from the germline V gene are DFQATT and SNEGSKA (reference sequence). In DNA, the CDR3 is TGCAGTGCTGGCGAAGGTCACACGCAGTTCTTC. It specifies CSAGEGHTQFF.

This clonotype was picked up a small number of times. This sequence joins TRBV7-3 and TRBJ2-2; D perhaps matches TRBD2 (5 bases). CDR1 is SGHTA and CDR2 is FQGTGA in the germline V gene. The CDR3 has 14 residues. V lost 0 bases and J lost 5, with 7 bases in between. The CDR3 sequence is CASSLTTGTGELFF. The CDR3 DNA reads TGTGCCAGCAGCTTAACGACGGGGACCGGGGAGCTGTTTTTT.

The chain is built from TRBV5-1 and TRBJ1-1; 8 bases line up with TRBD1. Per the germline V gene, CDR1 is SGHRS and CDR2 is YFSETQ. V lost 4 bases to trimming and J lost 4 bases; unmatched junction nucleotides: 12. The CDR3 is 16 residues long. The CDR3 loop is CASSEQGAIGGTEAFF. CDR3 DNA sequence: TGCGCCAGCAGCGAGCAGGGGGCTATAGGGGGCACTGAAGCTTTCTTT.

The rearrangement joins TRBV9 to TRBJ2-1; D ambiguous. This CDR3 contains 14 residues. CDR1 and CDR2 from the germline V gene are SGDLS and YYNGEE. V lost 0 bases and J 3 bases, leaving 7 bases between the germline ends. For the CDR3, the DNA is TGTGCCAGCAGCGTAGATCTAGTCTACAATGAGCAGTTCTTC. It yields the protein CASSVDLVYNEQFF.

Only a few counts were recorded for this clonotype. The chain couples TRBV29-1 to TRBJ2-5; the D is unclear. Germline-derived CDR1 and CDR2 are SQVTM and ANQGSEA. V was trimmed by 3 bases and J by 4 bases, leaving 9 bases between them. This CDR3 region has 12 residues. CDR3 nucleotide sequence: TGCAGCGTTGATGGTGCAGGAGAGACCCAGTACTTC. This codes for CSVDGAGETQYF.

This chain links TRBV3-1 with TRBJ2-3; TRBD2 aligns across 9 bases. In germline, CDR1 is LGHDT, CDR2 YNNKEL (reference sequence). V was clipped by 1 base and J by 2 bases; unmatched bases: 7. The CDR3 totals 17 residues. The CDR3 loop reads CASSQVVGGGVTDTQYF. CDR3 coding DNA: TGTGCCAGCAGCCAAGTGGTCGGCGGGGGGGTCACAGATACGCAGTATTTT.

About this clonotype itself: A junction boundary mismatches the germline segment, possibly from a read error. The chain links TRBV7-2 to TRBJ2-7; TRBD2 aligns across 9 bases. Germline CDR1 is SGHTA and CDR2 is FQGNSA. CDR3 length: 13 residues. CDR3 protein: CAGSPSGVGEQYF. For the CDR3, the DNA is TGTGCCGGCAGCCCTAGCGGGGTGGGCGAGCAGTACTTC.

The chain couples TRBV7-9 to TRBJ2-5; TRBD1 might be the D (6 bases). The CDR3 runs 15 residues. V lost 4 bases and J lost 2, with 14 bases in between. The V gene's germline CDR1 is SEHNR and CDR2 FQNEAQ (reference sequence). DNA of the CDR3: TGTGCCAGCAGCTCCGCTACAGGGACACAAGAGACCCAGTACTTC. It codes for CASSSATGTQETQYF.